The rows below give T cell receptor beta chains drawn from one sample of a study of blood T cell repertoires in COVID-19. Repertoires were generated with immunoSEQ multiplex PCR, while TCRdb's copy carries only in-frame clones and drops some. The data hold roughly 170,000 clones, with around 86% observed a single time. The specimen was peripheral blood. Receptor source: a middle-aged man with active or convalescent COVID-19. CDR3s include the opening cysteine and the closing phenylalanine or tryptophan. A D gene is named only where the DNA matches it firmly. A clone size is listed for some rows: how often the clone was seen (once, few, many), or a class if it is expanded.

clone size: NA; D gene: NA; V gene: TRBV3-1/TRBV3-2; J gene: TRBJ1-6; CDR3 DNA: TGTGCCAGCAGCCAAGATAGTAGTCCCTATAATTCACCCCTCCACTTT; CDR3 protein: CASSQDSSPYNSPLHF
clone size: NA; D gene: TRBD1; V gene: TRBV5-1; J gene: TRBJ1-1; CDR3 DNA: TGCGCCAGCAGTTCAATGACAGGGCCTATAGATGGTGAAGCTTTCTTT; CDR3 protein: CASSSMTGPIDGEAFF
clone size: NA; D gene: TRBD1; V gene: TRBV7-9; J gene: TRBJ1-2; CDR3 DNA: TGTGCCAGCAGCTCTCAGGGGGGAGGCTACACCTTC; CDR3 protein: CASSSQGGGYTF
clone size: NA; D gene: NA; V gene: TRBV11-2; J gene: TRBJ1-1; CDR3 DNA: TGTGCCAGCAGCTTCGGACGCGAGGGAGCTTTCTTT; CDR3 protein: CASSFGREGAFF
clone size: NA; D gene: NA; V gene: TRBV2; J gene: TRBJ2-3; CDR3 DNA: TGTGCCAGCAACCGACAGACAGGTATCACAGATACGCAGTATTTT; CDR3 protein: CASNRQTGITDTQYF
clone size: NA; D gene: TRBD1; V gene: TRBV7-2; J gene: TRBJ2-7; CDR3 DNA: TGTGCCAGCAGCTTAGTTGCCGACAGGGCTAGGGAGCAGTACTTC; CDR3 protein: CASSLVADRAREQYF
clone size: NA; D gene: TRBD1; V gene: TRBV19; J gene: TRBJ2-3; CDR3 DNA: TGTGCCAGTAGTATAGGACAGGGTAGTACAGATACGCAGTATTTT; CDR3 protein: CASSIGQGSTDTQYF
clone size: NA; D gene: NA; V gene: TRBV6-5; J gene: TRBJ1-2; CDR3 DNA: TGTGCCAGCACTTTCTCTAACTATGGCTACACCTTC; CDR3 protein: CASTFSNYGYTF
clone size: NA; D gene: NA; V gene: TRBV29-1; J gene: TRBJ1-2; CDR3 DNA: TGCAGCGTGCACAGGGATGGCTACACCTTC; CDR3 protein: CSVHRDGYTF
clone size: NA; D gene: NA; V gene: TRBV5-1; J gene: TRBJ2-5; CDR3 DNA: TGCGCCAGCAGCTCTGACCCGGGACTGTCGGCGGGGACCCAGTACTTC; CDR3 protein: CASSSDPGLSAGTQYF
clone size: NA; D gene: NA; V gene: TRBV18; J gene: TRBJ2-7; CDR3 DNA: TGTGCCAGCTCAATGGGGGCACCGTGGCTCTCCTACGAGCAGTACTTC; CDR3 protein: CASSMGAPWLSYEQYF
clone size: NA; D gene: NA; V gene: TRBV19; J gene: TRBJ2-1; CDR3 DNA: TGTGCCAGTAGTATCCAGGGGACCTCCAATGAGCAGTTCTTC; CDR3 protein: CASSIQGTSNEQFF
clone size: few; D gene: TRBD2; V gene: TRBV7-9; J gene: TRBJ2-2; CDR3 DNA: TGTGCCAGCAGCTTTAGCGGGGGGACGGCGAACACCGGGGAGCTGTTTTTT; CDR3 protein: CASSFSGGTANTGELFF
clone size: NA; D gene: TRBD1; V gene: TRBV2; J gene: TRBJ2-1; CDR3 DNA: TGTGCCAGCAATCTTGAGGACAGGCTCAGGGATGAGCAGTTCTTC; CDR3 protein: CASNLEDRLRDEQFF
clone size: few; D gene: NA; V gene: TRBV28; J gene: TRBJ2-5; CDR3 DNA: TGTGCCAGCAGACCTACCACAGGGTTCGAAGAGACCCAGTACTTC; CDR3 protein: CASRPTTGFEETQYF
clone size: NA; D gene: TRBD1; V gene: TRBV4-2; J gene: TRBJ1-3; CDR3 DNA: TGTGCCAGCAGCCAAGAGACAGGGCGGCTTGGAAACACCATATATTTT; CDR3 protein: CASSQETGRLGNTIYF
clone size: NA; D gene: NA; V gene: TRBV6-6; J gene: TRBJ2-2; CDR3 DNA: TGTGCCAGCGGACAGAAAAACACCGGGGAGCTGTTTTTT; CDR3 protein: CASGQKNTGELFF
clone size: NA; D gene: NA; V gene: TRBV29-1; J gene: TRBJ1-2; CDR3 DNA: TGCAGCGTAACCCCCGGGTGGACAGTCTATGGCTACACCTTC; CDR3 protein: CSVTPGWTVYGYTF
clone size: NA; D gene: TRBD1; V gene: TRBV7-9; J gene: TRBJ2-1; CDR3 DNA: TGTGCCAGCAGCCACCGGACAGGGTCTAACAATGAGCAGTTCTTC; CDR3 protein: CASSHRTGSNNEQFF
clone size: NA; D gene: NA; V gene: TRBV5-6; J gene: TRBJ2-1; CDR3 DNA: TGTGCCAGCAGCCCTATAGTGCGGGGATTCTATGAGCAGTTCTTC; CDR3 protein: CASSPIVRGFYEQFF
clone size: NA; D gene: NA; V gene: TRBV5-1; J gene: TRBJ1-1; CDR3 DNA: TGCGCCAGCAGCTTGATGGGCAGGGGAGCCATGAACACTGAAGCTTTCTTT; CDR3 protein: CASSLMGRGAMNTEAFF
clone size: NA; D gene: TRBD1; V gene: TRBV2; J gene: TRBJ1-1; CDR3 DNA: TGTGCCAGCAGTTTAACAGGGGGAGGGACTGAAGCTTTCTTT; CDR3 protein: CASSLTGGGTEAFF
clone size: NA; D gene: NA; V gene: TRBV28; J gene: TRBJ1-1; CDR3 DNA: TGTGCCAGCAGCCCGAGGACAGCCCGGAGCACTGAAGCTTTCTTT; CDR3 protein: CASSPRTARSTEAFF
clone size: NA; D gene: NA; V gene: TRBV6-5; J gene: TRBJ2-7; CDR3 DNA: TGTGCCAGCAGTTACTCAACAGGAATTCGCCACGAGCAGTACTTC; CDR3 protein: CASSYSTGIRHEQYF
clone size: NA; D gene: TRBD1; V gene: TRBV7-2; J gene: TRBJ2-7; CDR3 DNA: TGTGCCAGCATCGTTTCCGGGACAGGGTTCTACGAGCAGTACTTC; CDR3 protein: CASIVSGTGFYEQYF
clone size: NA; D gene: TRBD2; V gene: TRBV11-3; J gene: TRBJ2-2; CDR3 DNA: TGTGCCAGCAGGGAGCGGGGGCTCAACACCGGGGAGCTGTTTTTT; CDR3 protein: CASRERGLNTGELFF
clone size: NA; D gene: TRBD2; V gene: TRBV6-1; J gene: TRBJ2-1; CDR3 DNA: TGTGCCAGCAGTGAGCAGCGGGGGTCTTACAATGAGCAGTTCTTC; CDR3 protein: CASSEQRGSYNEQFF
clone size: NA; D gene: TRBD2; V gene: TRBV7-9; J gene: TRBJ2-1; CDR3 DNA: TGTGCCAGCAGCTTTCTAGCGGAGAGCTCCTACAATGAGCAGTTCTTC; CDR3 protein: CASSFLAESSYNEQFF
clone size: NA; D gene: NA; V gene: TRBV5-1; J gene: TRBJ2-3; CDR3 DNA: TGCGCCAGCAGCTTGACGCGGCTGGGTCGGGAAGATACGCAGTATTTT; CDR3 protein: CASSLTRLGREDTQYF
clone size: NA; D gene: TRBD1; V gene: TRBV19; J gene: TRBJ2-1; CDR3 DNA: TGTGCCAGTAGTTCCCGCAGGGGGCAGGTCAATGAGCAGTTCTTC; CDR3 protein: CASSSRRGQVNEQFF
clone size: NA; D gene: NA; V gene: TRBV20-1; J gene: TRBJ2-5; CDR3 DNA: TGCAGTGCCGTCGTCCAAGAGACCCAGTACTTC; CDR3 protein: CSAVVQETQYF
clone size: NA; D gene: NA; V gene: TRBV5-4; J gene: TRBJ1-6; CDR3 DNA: TGTGCCAGCAGCTTGGGCGGGTTAAGCTCCTATAATTCACCCCTCCACTTT; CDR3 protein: CASSLGGLSSYNSPLHF
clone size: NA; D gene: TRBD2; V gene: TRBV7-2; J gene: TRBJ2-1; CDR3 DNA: TGTGCCAGCAGACGACTAGCGGGGGGGTACAATGAGCAGTTCTTC; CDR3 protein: CASRRLAGGYNEQFF
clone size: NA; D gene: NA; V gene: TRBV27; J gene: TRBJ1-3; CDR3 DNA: TGTGCCAGCAGTTTATCGGTCGGCTCTGGAAACACCATATATTTT; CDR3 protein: CASSLSVGSGNTIYF
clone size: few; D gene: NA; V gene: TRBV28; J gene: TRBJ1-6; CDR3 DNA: TGTGCCAGCGGGAGGGGGTTTAATTCACCCCTCCACTTT; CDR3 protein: CASGRGFNSPLHF
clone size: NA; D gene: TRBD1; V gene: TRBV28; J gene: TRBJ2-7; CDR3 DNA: TGTGCCAGCAGTACCGGACAGGGGTACGAGCAGTACTTC; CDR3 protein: CASSTGQGYEQYF
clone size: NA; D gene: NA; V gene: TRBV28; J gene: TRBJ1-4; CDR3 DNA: TGTGCCAGCAAAAAAAGCTGGGGAGGTGGAGAAAAACTGTTTTTT; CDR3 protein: CASKKSWGGGEKLFF
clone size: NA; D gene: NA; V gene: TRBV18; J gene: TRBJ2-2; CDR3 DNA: TGTGCCAGCTCCCCCGGGGGATTCGGGGAGCTGTTTTTT; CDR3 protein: CASSPGGFGELFF
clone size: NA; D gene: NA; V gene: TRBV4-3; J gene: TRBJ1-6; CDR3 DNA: TGCGCCAGCAGCCAAACCGAGGGCGTGAATTCACCCCTCCACTTT; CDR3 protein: CASSQTEGVNSPLHF
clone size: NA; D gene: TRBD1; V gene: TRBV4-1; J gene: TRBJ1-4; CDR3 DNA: TGCGCCAGCAGCCCTCGAGCAGGGGGGAATGAGAAACTGTTTTTT; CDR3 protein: CASSPRAGGNEKLFF
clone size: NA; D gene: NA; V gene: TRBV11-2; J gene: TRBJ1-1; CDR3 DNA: TGTGCCAGCAGCCGAGGGCTTACTGAAGCTTTCTTT; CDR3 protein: CASSRGLTEAFF
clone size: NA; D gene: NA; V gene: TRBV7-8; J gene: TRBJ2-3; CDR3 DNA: TGTGCCAGCAGCTTCGGCCTAGCAGATAGCACAGATACGCAGTATTTT; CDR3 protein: CASSFGLADSTDTQYF
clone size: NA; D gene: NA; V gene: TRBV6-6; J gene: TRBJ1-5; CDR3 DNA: TGTGCCAGCAGTGTCGGACAGAATAGCAATCAGCCCCAGCATTTT; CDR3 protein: CASSVGQNSNQPQHF
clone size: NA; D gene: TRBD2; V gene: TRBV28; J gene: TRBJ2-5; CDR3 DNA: TGTGCCAGCACCCTCCCAGCGGGGGGGGTGGAGACCCAGTACTTC; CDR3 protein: CASTLPAGGVETQYF
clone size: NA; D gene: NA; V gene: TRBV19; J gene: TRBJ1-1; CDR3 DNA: TGTGCCAGTATTAGGGCAGGGTCGAACACTGAAGCTTTCTTT; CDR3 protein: CASIRAGSNTEAFF
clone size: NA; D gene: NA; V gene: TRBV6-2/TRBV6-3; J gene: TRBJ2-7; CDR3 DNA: TGTGCCAGCAGTTACTCTTTGGGGGCAGGGCTTTACTACGAGCAGTACTTC; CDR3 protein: CASSYSLGAGLYYEQYF
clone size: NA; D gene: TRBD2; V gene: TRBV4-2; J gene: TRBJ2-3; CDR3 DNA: TGTGCCAGCAGCCCCGGGACTAGCGAGTCAGATACGCAGTATTTT; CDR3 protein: CASSPGTSESDTQYF
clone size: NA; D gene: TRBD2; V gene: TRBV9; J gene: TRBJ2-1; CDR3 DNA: TGTGCCAGCGGCCCTAGCGGGCCGCTTTCCTACAATGAGCAGTTCTTC; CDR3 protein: CASGPSGPLSYNEQFF
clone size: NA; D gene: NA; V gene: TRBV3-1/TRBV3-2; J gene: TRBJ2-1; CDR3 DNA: TGTGCCAGCAGCCAAGATAAGACAGGTCCTAGCTCCTACAATGAGCAGTTCTTC; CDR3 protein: CASSQDKTGPSSYNEQFF
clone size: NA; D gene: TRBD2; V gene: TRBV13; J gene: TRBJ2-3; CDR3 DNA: TGTGCCAGCAGCGCCCGACTAGCGGGGTCATTGTCAGATACGCAGTATTTT; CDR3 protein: CASSARLAGSLSDTQYF
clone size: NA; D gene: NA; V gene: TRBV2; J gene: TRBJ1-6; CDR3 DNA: TGTGCCAGCAGCGCGTCTCAGGTGACGCCCGACTCCTATAATTCACCCCTCCACTTT; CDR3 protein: CASSASQVTPDSYNSPLHF
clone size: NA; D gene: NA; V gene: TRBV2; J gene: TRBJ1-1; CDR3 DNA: TGTGCCAGCACCGCGGGAGTCGGGACTGAAGCTTTCTTT; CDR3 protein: CASTAGVGTEAFF
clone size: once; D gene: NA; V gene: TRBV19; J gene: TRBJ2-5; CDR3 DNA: TGTGCCAGTGCGCCCGGGACACGGCAAACCCAGTACTTC; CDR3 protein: CASAPGTRQTQYF
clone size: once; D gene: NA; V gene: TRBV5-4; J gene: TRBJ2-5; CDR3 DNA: TGTGCCAGCAGCTCCCGGGGGACAGCATATCAAGAGACCCAGTACTTC; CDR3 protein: CASSSRGTAYQETQYF